One sample yielded the 22 T cell receptor beta chains listed below, sequenced in a study of T cells after yellow fever vaccination. TCRdb reprocessed the 5' RACE reads via MiXCR and lists one record per CDR3 protein. Among 300,000 to 400,000 distinct CDR3 sequences listed, roughly 8.7% were seen once. The specimen comprised PBMCs, sampled on the day of the first yellow fever vaccination. The source of these receptors is a man in his late teens or twenties who received the YFV17D yellow fever vaccine.

The J gene is TRBJ1-1, the V gene TRBV28; the D is unclear. V was shortened by 2 bases and J by 9 bases, with 10 bases between the two germline ends. Germline CDR1 MDHEN, CDR2 SYDVKM. The CDR3 runs to 12 residues. For the CDR3, the DNA is TGTGCCAGCAGTTTAATGGCAGATAAAGCTTTCTTT. Translation: CASSLMADKAFF.

This clonotype was observed at least ten times. The chain has TRBV6-4 and TRBJ2-3; TRBD2 matches 8 bases. The CDR3 spans 16 residues. The V segment lost 2 bases and the J segment 4 bases; nucleotides outside the gene matches: 8. Germline CDR1 is MRHNA and CDR2 is SNTAGT. CDR3 amino acids: CASSDGVGGAPDTQYF. The CDR3, as DNA: TGTGCCAGCAGTGACGGGGTCGGGGGGGCCCCAGATACGCAGTATTTT.

At least ten counts were recorded for this clonotype. CDR3 loop: CASSPAGSTDTQYF. CDR3 in DNA: TGTGCCAGCAGTCCAGCGGGGAGCACAGATACGCAGTATTTT. The chain has TRBV6-1 and TRBJ2-3; 7 positions match TRBD2. Unmatched junction bases numbered 2, after V lost 5 bases and J lost 0 bases. Germline loops: CDR1 MNHNS, CDR2 SASEGT. The CDR3 is 14 residues long.

The genes are TRBV13 and TRBJ2-7; D unclear. V lost 3 bases to trimming and J lost 0 bases, with 9 bases between them. The V gene's germline CDR1 is PRHDT and CDR2 FYEKMQ (reference sequence). CDR3 length: 14 amino acids. The CDR3 sequence is CASSLKPISYEQYF. Here the CDR3 DNA reads TGTGCCAGCAGCTTGAAACCGATCTCCTACGAGCAGTACTTC.

There are many counts of this clonotype. This chain links TRBV7-2 with TRBJ1-3; TRBD1 agrees at 8 bases. V shed 0 bases, J shed 4 bases, and the junction held 5 bases outside the gene matches. This CDR3 is 16 amino acids long. Germline lookup yields CDR1 SGHTA and CDR2 FQGNSA. CDR3: CASSLAVGTGGNTIYF. The CDR3 nucleotides are TGTGCCAGCAGCTTAGCGGTGGGGACAGGAGGAAACACCATATATTTT.

This chain joins TRBV30 and TRBJ2-1, with D perhaps matching TRBD2 (6 bases). Germline V gene data show CDR1 as GTSNPN and CDR2 as SVGIG (reference sequence). Trimming took off 5 bases at V and 4 bases at J, with 15 bases between the two ends. The CDR3 runs to 14 residues. The CDR3 region is CAWGGLRGYNEQFF. CDR3 bases: TGTGCCTGGGGGGGACTCCGGGGATACAATGAGCAGTTCTTC.

This clonotype was observed at least ten times. The rearrangement joins TRBV5-1 to TRBJ2-1, with D unresolved. The germline V gene encodes CDR1 SGHRS and CDR2 YFSETQ. V was cut by 5 bases and J by 0 bases, with 15 bases left in between. This CDR3 contains 16 residues. For the CDR3, the DNA is TGCGCCAGCAGACCCACACCCTCGAGCTCCTACAATGAGCAGTTCTTC. It translates to CASRPTPSSSYNEQFF.

This clonotype has more than one count but fewer than ten. V is TRBV20-1 and J is TRBJ1-2; TRBD1 matches at 8 bases. The CDR3 covers 15 residues. CDR1 DFQATT and CDR2 SNEGSKA come from the germline V gene (reference sequence). The CDR3 spells CGAARDRKANYGYTF. In nucleotides, the CDR3 is TGCGGGGCAGCCAGGGACAGGAAAGCTAACTATGGCTACACCTTC.

This clonotype was seen a few times. The genes are TRBV12-3 or TRBV12-4 and TRBJ2-2; D gene uncertain. Between the trimmed V and J ends, which lost 6 bases and 2 bases, there was a span of 16 bases. CDR3 size: 16 residues. The CDR3 nucleotides are TGTGCCAGCAGCCATCGAGCAGTCGGTAACACCGGGGAGCTGTTTTTT. Its translation is CASSHRAVGNTGELFF.

This clonotype was detected ten times or more. The V and J genes are TRBV7-9 and TRBJ2-5; the match to TRBD2 covers 7 bases. Germline-derived CDR1 and CDR2 are SEHNR and FQNEAQ (reference sequence). This CDR3 has 15 residues. V lost 2 bases to trimming and J lost 2 bases; unmatched junction nucleotides: 5. CDR3 sequence reads: CASSLQRGWQETQYF. The CDR3 coding sequence is TGTGCCAGCAGCTTACAGCGGGGTTGGCAAGAGACCCAGTACTTC.

This clonotype was recorded many times. This chain joins TRBV21-1 and TRBJ1-2; TRBD1 reflects the table's D call only, with no check against the DNA. TRBV21-1 is a known pseudogene. There are 18 residues in the CDR3. CDR3 nucleotides: TGTGCCAGCAGCAAGCCGGGGACAGGGCGCGCTGGACGCTATGGCTACACCTTC. This sequence encodes CASSKPGTGRAGRYGYTF.

Here the CDR3 DNA reads TGTGCCAGCAGCTTAGGGGAAGGGATCTATGGCTACACCTTC. It yields the protein CASSLGEGIYGYTF. The rearrangement links TRBV11-2 to TRBJ1-2; D remains ambiguous. The CDR3 runs to 14 residues. Germline loops: CDR1 SGHAT, CDR2 FQNNGV. Trimming took off 1 base at V and 4 bases at J, with 10 bases between the two ends.

The sample holds many counts of this clonotype. V and J are TRBV6-5 and TRBJ1-5; perhaps TRBD1 as D (6 bases). The CDR3 sequence is 16 residues long. V was trimmed by 7 bases and J by 3 bases, leaving 19 bases between them. CDR1 and CDR2 (germline): MNHEY, SVGAGI. The CDR3 here is CASMLNPGQSNQPQHF. The CDR3 DNA sequence: TGTGCCAGCATGTTGAACCCAGGACAGTCCAATCAGCCCCAGCATTTT.

This clonotype was seen more than once but under ten times. The chain joins TRBV20-1 to TRBJ2-3; 12 bases are a match to TRBD2. With 8 bases clipped from V and 3 bases from J, the junction kept 6 bases outside the gene matches. CDR1 and CDR2 (germline): DFQATT, SNEGSKA (reference sequence). The CDR3 runs 14 residues. The CDR3 region has the DNA TGCAGTCTCGGACTAGCGGGGAATACAGATACGCAGTATTTT. Residues: CSLGLAGNTDTQYF.

In its sample, this clonotype was seen many times. The chain couples TRBV11-2 to TRBJ2-1, with 9 bases that match TRBD2. The CDR3 totals 20 residues. After removal of 4 bases from V and 0 bases from J, the junction contained 16 bases not matched to a gene. Germline CDR1 SGHAT, CDR2 FQNNGV. The CDR3 nucleotides read TGTGCCAGCAGCTCAAAGACTAGCGGAATATCAACATACTCCTACAATGAGCAGTTCTTC. Translation: CASSSKTSGISTYSYNEQFF.

This clonotype has more than one count but fewer than ten. The rearrangement links TRBV7-9 to TRBJ2-2; D remains ambiguous. Germline V CDR1 and CDR2: SEHNR, FQNEAQ (reference sequence). The CDR3 totals 16 residues. V lost 5 bases and J lost 7, with 20 bases in between. The CDR3 nucleotides are TGTGCCAGCAGCCCAAGGGTCACTACTGGAATCGGGGAGCTGTTTTTT. Translated, it gives CASSPRVTTGIGELFF.

The table lists this clonotype with many counts. V usage is TRBV4-3 and J usage is TRBJ2-6; D is possibly TRBD1 (5 bases). V was cut by 0 bases and J by 2 bases, with 11 bases left in between. CDR1 is LGHNA, CDR2 YSLEER, per germline. This CDR3 has 17 amino acids. CDR3 in DNA: TGCGCCAGCAGCCAAGATCCGAAGGGGACTGGGGCCAACGTCCTGACTTTC. Amino acid sequence: CASSQDPKGTGANVLTF.

At least ten counts were recorded for this clonotype. V is TRBV11-3 and J is TRBJ2-1, with TRBD2 matching over 15 bases. The junction had 1 base not matched to a gene; V was cut back by 1 base and J by 6 bases. Germline CDR1 SGHNT, CDR2 YENEEA. The CDR3 runs to 16 residues. The CDR3, as DNA: TGTGCCAGCAGCTTAGGGACTAGCGGGGGGGCCAATGAGCAGTTCTTC. It encodes CASSLGTSGGANEQFF.

The chain combines TRBV20-1 with TRBJ1-4, with D unresolved. The CDR3 is made up of 14 amino acids. Trimming took 0 bases from V and 5 from J, leaving 10 bases between them. Germline CDR1 is DFQATT and CDR2 is SNEGSKA (reference sequence). This CDR3 reads CSAREGSENEKLFF. CDR3 bases: TGCAGTGCTAGAGAAGGGTCTGAGAATGAAAAACTGTTTTTT.

The V call is TRBV11-2, the J call TRBJ1-4; 7 bases map to TRBD1. Trimming at V came to 3 bases and at J to 0 bases, leaving 4 bases not matched to a gene. This CDR3 contains 16 residues. Germline CDR1 SGHAT, CDR2 FQNNGV. Here the CDR3 DNA reads TGTGCCAGCAGCTTCTACAGGGGTGCAACTAATGAAAAACTGTTTTTT. It encodes CASSFYRGATNEKLFF.

This clonotype was counted only a few times. The chain has TRBV12-3 or TRBV12-4 and TRBJ1-1; D is undetermined. This CDR3 is 13 amino acids long. The V gene lost 6 bases and the J gene lost 3 bases, with 11 bases spanning the gap. The CDR3 DNA follows: TGTGCCAGCAGCCCTTTTGGGGACACTGAAGCTTTCTTT. Protein sequence: CASSPFGDTEAFF.

This clonotype was seen many times. The chain employs TRBV4-1 and TRBJ2-2, with 7 bases identical to TRBD2. Germline V gene sequence: CDR1 MGHRA, CDR2 YSYEKL. V was clipped by 1 base and J by 6 bases; unmatched bases: 14. This CDR3 region has 18 residues. The CDR3 region is CASSQVGSLAGEAGELFF. The CDR3 DNA is TGCGCCAGCAGCCAAGTTGGGTCACTCGCGGGGGAAGCCGGGGAGCTGTTTTTT.